The clone carrying this T cell receptor beta chain appeared once. This entry is derived from a study of cytomegalovirus exposure and HLA in healthy donors. Study-level background: In an earlier analysis, 95 million to 140 million unique TCR beta sequences were found from 150 million to 200 million T cells.

Vbeta (60) and Jbeta (13) primers were used in the PCR. Only in-frame clones appear in the TCRdb table, and some are missing; sequencing was by immunoSEQ multiplex PCR. This table holds 95,000 to 100,000 clones, about 74% found once. The material sequenced was PBMCs. The receptor was isolated from a female donor in good health and CMV-seronegative.

This chain's CDR3 is CASRTNSPLHF. The CDR3 DNA sequence: TGTGCCAGCAGGACAAATTCACCCCTCCACTTT. This chain links TRBV28 with TRBJ1-6; D remains unclear. This CDR3 contains 11 residues. V was pared by 6 bases and J by 7 bases, with 4 bases between. Per germline, CDR1 MDHEN and CDR2 SYDVKM.